The rows below give T cell receptor beta chains drawn from one sample of a study of T cells after yellow fever vaccination. TCRdb re-derived calls from the 5' RACE reads in MiXCR, one entry per CDR3 protein. The sample lists 250,000 to 350,000 distinct CDR3 sequences; approximately 7% were seen once. The material sequenced was PBMCs, taken more than 40 days after the first yellow fever vaccination. The receptors shown here come from a man younger than 35 who received the YFV17D yellow fever vaccine. The CDR3 runs from the conserved cysteine through the conserved F or W. The D gene is left open where the match is weak. Size tells how often a clone was seen (once, few, many) or the class of an expanded clone, and some rows leave it out.

clone_size: -
d_call: TRBD2
j_call: TRBJ2-3
v_call: TRBV20-1
cdr3_nt: TGCAGTGCCCCGGGACTAGCGGGAGATACGCAGTATTTT
cdr3_aa: CSAPGLAGDTQYF

clone_size: few
d_call: TRBD1
j_call: TRBJ1-1
v_call: TRBV6-5
cdr3_nt: TGTGCCAGCAGCTTAGCCGGGACAGGGACAACTGAAGCTTTCTTT
cdr3_aa: CASSLAGTGTTEAFF

clone_size: few
d_call: -
j_call: TRBJ2-3
v_call: TRBV5-1
cdr3_nt: TGCGCCAGCAAGGGGGGCAGGCGCGGCGGGGATACGCAGTATTTT
cdr3_aa: CASKGGRRGGDTQYF

clone_size: few
d_call: -
j_call: TRBJ1-1
v_call: TRBV18
cdr3_nt: TGTGCCAGCTCACCATGGAGTAGCAGTGAAGCTTTCTTT
cdr3_aa: CASSPWSSSEAFF

clone_size: many
d_call: -
j_call: TRBJ2-5
v_call: TRBV7-9
cdr3_nt: TGTGCCAGCAGCTTTAATCCCCAAGAGACCCAGTACTTC
cdr3_aa: CASSFNPQETQYF

clone_size: -
d_call: -
j_call: TRBJ2-1
v_call: TRBV6-2/TRBV6-3
cdr3_nt: TGTGCCAGCAGCCGGCGAGCGGCCCATGAGCAGTTCTTC
cdr3_aa: CASSRRAAHEQFF

clone_size: -
d_call: TRBD1
j_call: TRBJ2-3
v_call: TRBV7-8
cdr3_nt: TGTGCCAGCAGCCCAGGGACAGATAGAGTCACAGATACGCAGTATTTT
cdr3_aa: CASSPGTDRVTDTQYF

clone_size: few
d_call: -
j_call: TRBJ1-1
v_call: TRBV11-1
cdr3_nt: TGTGCCAGCAGCCCCCGGGAGGGAGAAGGGGGTCGGGGCACTGAAGCTTTCTTT
cdr3_aa: CASSPREGEGGRGTEAFF

clone_size: few
d_call: -
j_call: TRBJ2-3
v_call: TRBV2
cdr3_nt: TGTGCCAGCAGTACCGAATCGGGACTCTATACGCAGTATTTT
cdr3_aa: CASSTESGLYTQYF

clone_size: few
d_call: -
j_call: TRBJ1-5
v_call: TRBV28
cdr3_nt: TGTGCCAGCAGTCGATCAGGGTTTGGGAACAATCAGCCCCAGCATTTT
cdr3_aa: CASSRSGFGNNQPQHF

clone_size: few
d_call: -
j_call: TRBJ1-1
v_call: TRBV7-2
cdr3_nt: TGTGCCAGCAGCCCCGGCTACGTGAACACTGAAGCTTTCTTT
cdr3_aa: CASSPGYVNTEAFF

clone_size: -
d_call: TRBD1
j_call: TRBJ2-2
v_call: TRBV29-1
cdr3_nt: TGCAGCGTTGAAAACTCCGGGACAGCGAACACCGGGGAGCTGTTTTTT
cdr3_aa: CSVENSGTANTGELFF

clone_size: few
d_call: -
j_call: TRBJ2-2
v_call: TRBV10-3
cdr3_nt: TGTGCCACCCAAGCCGGCCTAGGGGGCGGGGAGCTGTTTTTT
cdr3_aa: CATQAGLGGGELFF

clone_size: few
d_call: TRBD1
j_call: TRBJ1-5
v_call: TRBV20-1
cdr3_nt: TGCAGTGCCGACAGGGGATTCGACCAGCCCCAGCATTTT
cdr3_aa: CSADRGFDQPQHF